A single sample is the source of the 11 T cell receptor beta chains below, sequenced in a study of CD8+ T cells in alopecia areata. Extraction of RNA preceded its reverse transcription into cDNA, which served as the sequencing template. Using immunoSEQ multiplex PCR, the repertoire was profiled, and TCRdb retains in-frame clones only, with some absent. The table includes over 14,000 clones, 55% to 60% detected once. Individuals with alopecia areata gave both lesional scalp punch biopsies and peripheral blood for collection. The sequences come from skin, collected at week 0. The receptors were gathered from a human donor with alopecia areata.

V usage is TRBV27 and J usage is TRBJ2-3; no reliable D call. The CDR3 is 15 amino acids. V gave up 2 bases and J gave up 0 bases, with 9 bases separating them. Germline assignment: CDR1 MNHEY and CDR2 SMNVEV (reference sequence). This CDR3 is CASSLDGRSTDTQYF. CDR3 sequence (DNA): TGTGCCAGCAGTTTAGACGGCCGGAGCACAGATACGCAGTATTTT.

The chain has TRBV18 and TRBJ1-1, with D possibly TRBD1 on 6 matching bases. Trimming cost V 9 bases and J 2 bases, with 19 bases left between them. The CDR3 totals 15 residues. CDR1 and CDR2 from the germline V gene are KGHSH and LQKENI. CDR3 loop: CASSRQGTQNTEAFF. CDR3 DNA: TGTGCCAGTTCCCGTCAGGGGACACAAAACACTGAAGCTTTCTTT.

The chain carries TRBV7-9 and TRBJ1-1; weak D call: TRBD1 (6 bases). This CDR3 comprises 12 residues. CDR1 and CDR2 from the germline V gene are SEHNR and FQNEAQ (reference sequence). V lost 5 bases, J lost 7 bases, and 11 bases lay in between. CDR3 coding DNA: TGTGCCAGCAGCGCCTCAGGGGATGAAGCTTTCTTT. It yields the protein CASSASGDEAFF.

A few counts support this clone. CDR3 bases: TGTGCCAGCAGTCCGCTAGGCCTAGTAGCAACTAATGAAAAACTGTTTTTT. It specifies CASSPLGLVATNEKLFF. The rearrangement links TRBV28 to TRBJ1-4; D remains unclear. Germline CDR1 reads MDHEN; CDR2 reads SYDVKM. V shed 5 bases and J shed 0 bases, with 16 bases lying between them. The length of the CDR3 is 17 residues.

The chain couples TRBV27 to TRBJ2-5, with a tentative D call TRBD1 (5 bases). This CDR3 has 14 residues. Germline V gene lookup returns CDR1 MNHEY and CDR2 SMNVEV (reference sequence). V was shortened by 6 bases and J by 1 base, with 12 bases between the two germline ends. The chain's CDR3 is CASSTWGAQETQYF. CDR3 in DNA: TGTGCCAGCAGCACGTGGGGCGCCCAAGAGACCCAGTACTTC.

The chain has TRBV6-5 and TRBJ2-7; D remains ambiguous. This CDR3 has 13 amino acids. Deletions cut 6 bases from V and 0 bases from J, with 9 bases between. Germline V gene data show CDR1 as MNHEY and CDR2 as SVGAGI. CDR3 amino acids: CASRPTVSYEQYF. DNA for the CDR3: TGTGCCAGCAGACCCACGGTCTCCTACGAGCAGTACTTC.

The rearrangement links TRBV11-2 to TRBJ2-5, with a tentative D call TRBD2 (5 bases). V was shortened by 4 bases and J by 4 bases, with 13 bases between the two germline ends. Germline-derived CDR1 and CDR2 are SGHAT and FQNNGV. The CDR3 has 14 residues. The CDR3 sequence is CASSSPPRGETQYF. CDR3 nucleotide sequence: TGTGCCAGCAGCTCCCCCCCCCGGGGAGAGACCCAGTACTTC.

V gene TRBV28 combines with J gene TRBJ2-5, with 10 bases lining up with TRBD2. The length of the CDR3 is 16 residues. CDR1 and CDR2 from the germline V gene are MDHEN and SYDVKM. With 4 bases clipped from V and 2 bases from J, the junction kept 7 bases outside the gene matches. CDR3: CASSSPSGGLQETQYF. CDR3 in DNA: TGTGCCAGCAGTTCCCCTAGCGGGGGCCTACAAGAGACCCAGTACTTC. The whole variable domain, filled in from reference TRBV28 and TRBJ2-5, reads DVKVTQSSRYLVKRTGEKVFLECVQDMDHENMFWYRQDPGLGLRLIYFSYDVKMKEKGDIPEGYSVSREKKERFSLILESASTNQTSMYLCASSSPSGGLQETQYFGPGTRLLVL.

The CDR3 reads CASSQRRGASSTDTQYF. The CDR3 DNA reads TGTGCCAGCAGCCAACGGCGGGGGGCCTCGAGCACAGATACGCAGTATTTT. The chain is built from TRBV7-9 and TRBJ2-3, with 8 nucleotides matching TRBD2. This CDR3 is built from 17 residues. With 5 bases clipped from V and 0 bases from J, the junction kept 10 bases outside the gene matches. Per the germline V gene, CDR1 is SEHNR and CDR2 is FQNEAQ (reference sequence). Supplemented by reference TRBV7-9 and TRBJ2-3, the full variable domain reads DTGVSQNPRHKITKRGQNVTFRCDPISEHNRLYWYRQTLGQGPEFLTYFQNEAQLEKSRLLSDRFSAERPKGSFSTLEIQRTEQGDSAMYLCASSQRRGASSTDTQYFGPGTRLTVL.

This chain uses TRBV15 with TRBJ1-6; TRBD1 might be the D (5 bases). Trimming removed 8 bases from V and 10 bases from J, with 12 bases in between. This CDR3 has 12 residues. Germline CDR1 is LNHNV and CDR2 is YYDKDF (reference sequence). This chain's CDR3 is CATALQGSPLHF. CDR3 DNA sequence: TGTGCCACCGCGCTTCAGGGATCACCCCTCCACTTT.

V and J are TRBV7-9 and TRBJ1-6; maybe TRBD1 (6 bases). Germline CDR1 and CDR2: SEHNR and FQNEAQ (reference sequence). The CDR3 has 13 amino acids. V was trimmed by 5 bases and J by 6 bases, leaving 8 bases between them. As DNA, the CDR3 is TGTGCCAGCAGCATGGACAGTAATTCACCCCTCCACTTT. Its translation is CASSMDSNSPLHF.